One sample yielded the 20 T cell receptor beta chains listed below, sequenced in a study of T cells in Graves' hyperthyroidism and ophthalmopathy. RNA transcripts provided the source from which TCR beta CDR3 regions were amplified. The TCR CDR3 was amplified in a first-round RT-PCR using the HTBI primer set. Each CDR3 protein is one row after TCRdb ran MiXCR on the multiplex PCR reads. The data hold around 370,000 distinct CDR3 sequences, with approximately 17% observed a single time. The sample taken for sequencing was blood. Every receptor here comes from a man between 18 and 29 years old with Graves' ophthalmopathy.

This clonotype was counted between two and nine times. V and J are TRBV6-2 or TRBV6-3 and TRBJ1-1; TRBD1 is a possible D gene (5 bases). The V end was cut by 6 bases, the J end by 2 bases, with 16 bases between. Germline-derived CDR1 and CDR2 are MNHEY and SVGEGT. This CDR3 contains 15 residues. This CDR3 reads CASSPLGEINTEAFF. In nucleotides, the CDR3 is TGTGCCAGCAGCCCTCTAGGGGAGATTAACACTGAAGCTTTCTTT.

Regarding this clonotype: The CDR3 end shows no conserved phenylalanine or tryptophan, and so a read error is likely. The rearrangement uses TRBV10-3 and TRBJ1-5, with unresolved D. With 0 bases removed from V and 10 bases from J, the gap between germline ends came to 16 bases. Germline V gene sequence: CDR1 ENHRY, CDR2 SYGVKD. The CDR3 is made up of 15 amino acids. The DNA for the CDR3 is TGTGCCATCAGTGAGTCCGGACTGGAGCTGGAACCCCAGCATCTT. Translated: CAISESGLELEPQHL.

This clonotype was recorded at least ten times. The chain joins TRBV20-1 to TRBJ2-3, with TRBD2 matching over 8 bases. This CDR3 region has 16 residues. Germline V gene sequence: CDR1 DFQATT, CDR2 SNEGSKA (reference sequence). Trimming at V came to 1 base and at J to 5 bases, leaving 11 bases not matched to a gene. The CDR3 protein is CSARGGAGESGDTQYF. CDR3 sequence (DNA): TGCAGTGCTAGAGGCGGAGCGGGGGAGTCAGGAGATACGCAGTATTTT.

The sample holds a few counts of this clonotype. CDR3 in DNA: TGTGCCAGCAGCCGTTCCAGGGTTTCAGCTAATGAAAAACTGTTTTTT. It is translated as CASSRSRVSANEKLFF. The chain employs TRBV28 and TRBJ1-4; tentatively, D is TRBD1 (5 bases). The ends were cut back, 6 bases at V and 3 bases at J, with 17 bases in the middle. The CDR3 runs to 16 residues. CDR1 MDHEN and CDR2 SYDVKM come from the germline V gene.

This clonotype was counted at least ten times. This sequence joins TRBV15 and TRBJ2-3; 7 nucleotides line up with TRBD1. CDR1 is LNHNV and CDR2 is YYDKDF in the germline V gene (reference sequence). J gave up 2 bases and V 0 bases, and 5 bases lay outside the gene matches. The CDR3 consists of 16 residues. CDR3 loop: CATSREARGYTDTQYF. In DNA, the CDR3 is TGTGCCACCAGCAGAGAGGCCAGGGGGTACACAGATACGCAGTATTTT.

This chain uses TRBV7-9 with TRBJ2-7; 14 nucleotides agree with TRBD2. The ends lost 5 bases at V and 4 bases at J; junction bases unmatched: 4. The CDR3 has 15 residues. Germline lookup yields CDR1 SEHNR and CDR2 FQNEAQ (reference sequence). CDR3 sequence reads: CASSPTSGGVYEQYF. In DNA form, the CDR3 reads TGTGCCAGCAGCCCGACTAGCGGGGGGGTGTACGAGCAGTACTTC.

The V call is TRBV7-6, the J call TRBJ2-3; a possible D gene is TRBD2 (6 bases). The CDR3 is 15 residues long. Per the germline V gene, CDR1 is SGHVS and CDR2 is FNYEAQ. Here the CDR3 DNA reads TGTGCTAGCGGAAAACCTCTAGCGAGCACAGATACGCAGTATTTT. As protein: CASGKPLASTDTQYF. Variable domain in full (rest from reference TRBV7-6 and TRBJ2-3): GAGVSQSPRYKVTKRGQDVALRCDPISGHVSLYWYRQALGQGPEFLTYFNYEAQQDKSGLPNDRFSAERPEGSISTLTIQRTEQRDSAMYRCASGKPLASTDTQYFGPGTRLTVL.

As concerns this clonotype: This clone may be a read error of a much larger clone one base away. The chain has TRBV12-3 or TRBV12-4 and TRBJ2-7; tentatively, D is TRBD1 (5 bases). The CDR3 is made up of 14 amino acids. V was clipped by 8 bases and J by 3 bases, with 17 bases between them. Here the CDR3 DNA reads TGTGCCAGCGCCCCCGCGGCAGGGATCTACGAGCAGTACTTC. This codes for CASAPAAGIYEQYF.

This rearrangement joins TRBV12-3 or TRBV12-4 to TRBJ1-5; D unclear. The CDR3 totals 12 residues. V shed 7 bases and J shed 7 bases, with 11 bases lying between them. The CDR3 coding sequence is TGTGCCAGCACGGAGGGTAGGCAGCCCCAGCATTTT. It translates to CASTEGRQPQHF.

The CDR3 loop reads CASSVEGGRDEQYF. In nucleotides, the CDR3 is TGTGCCAGCAGCGTAGAAGGGGGTAGGGACGAGCAGTACTTC. The J gene is TRBJ2-7, the V gene TRBV9; the D gene is possibly TRBD1 (6 bases). Germline CDR1 and CDR2: SGDLS and YYNGEE. This CDR3 contains 14 residues. V gave up 0 bases and J gave up 5 bases, with 12 bases separating them.

This clonotype occurred once. V gene TRBV19 combines with J gene TRBJ2-7, with D possibly matching TRBD1 (5 bases). Germline V CDR1 and CDR2: LNHDA, SQIVND (reference sequence). This CDR3 has 14 amino acids. The CDR3 bases are TGTGCTAGTTCCTCCCTCGGACAAGCCTACGAGCAGTACTTC. Translating it yields CASSSLGQAYEQYF.

This clonotype was detected many times. The genes are TRBV7-8 and TRBJ1-1; weak D call: TRBD1 (6 bases). Per the germline V gene, CDR1 is SGHVS and CDR2 is FQNEAQ. There are 17 residues in the CDR3. V lost 3 bases to trimming and J lost 4 bases, with 21 bases between them. CDR3 bases: TGTGCCAGCAGCTTTACAGGGAGCGGGCCCCAGGGCACTGAAGCTTTCTTT. This gives the protein CASSFTGSGPQGTEAFF.

V usage is TRBV6-6 and J usage is TRBJ1-6; unclear D gene. The CDR3 has 15 residues. Germline V gives CDR1 MNHNY, CDR2 SVGAGI (reference sequence). Trimming took 2 bases from V and 8 from J, leaving 13 bases between them. The CDR3 nucleotides are TGTGCCAGCAGTTACGATCTTTGGGGAGATTCACCCCTCCACTTT. This translates into CASSYDLWGDSPLHF.

This clonotype was detected many times. This chain joins TRBV5-1 and TRBJ2-7, with a possible D match to TRBD1 (5 bases). Germline-derived CDR1 and CDR2 are SGHRS and YFSETQ. Trimming took 0 bases from V and 6 from J, leaving 13 bases between them. This CDR3 region has 14 residues. CDR3 in amino acids: CASSLAVRDSEQYF. The CDR3 nucleotides are TGCGCCAGCAGCTTGGCAGTCAGGGATAGCGAGCAGTACTTC.

This clonotype was observed a handful of times. The rearrangement links TRBV18 to TRBJ1-3; D not resolved. This CDR3 spans 16 amino acids. CDR1 is KGHSH, CDR2 LQKENI, per germline. The ends were cut back, 4 bases at V and 0 bases at J, with 13 bases in the middle. For the CDR3, the DNA is TGTGCCAGCTCACGCTCGGACGGCGCCTCTGGAAACACCATATATTTT. Amino acids: CASSRSDGASGNTIYF. Supplemented by reference TRBV18 and TRBJ1-3, the full variable domain reads NAGVMQNPRHLVRRRGQEARLRCSPMKGHSHVYWYRQLPEEGLKFMVYLQKENIIDESGMPKERFSAEFPKEGPSILRIQQVVRGDSAAYFCASSRSDGASGNTIYFGEGSWLTVV.

This clonotype was seen once. V usage is TRBV20-1 and J usage is TRBJ2-3; 11 positions agree with TRBD2. V trimming: 3 bases; J trimming: 2 bases; junction bases outside the gene matches: 10. Germline V CDR1 and CDR2: DFQATT, SNEGSKA (reference sequence). This CDR3 is built from 17 residues. The CDR3 loop reads CSARASGGTSFTDTQYF. The CDR3 DNA follows: TGCAGTGCTAGGGCTAGCGGGGGGACCTCATTCACAGATACGCAGTATTTT.

This clonotype showed up just a few times. The gene calls are TRBV7-2 and TRBJ1-4; TRBD1 might be the D (6 bases). V was trimmed by 5 bases and J by 7 bases, leaving 17 bases between them. In germline, CDR1 is SGHTA, CDR2 FQGNSA. The CDR3 contains 15 residues. Written as DNA, the CDR3 is TGTGCCAGCAGCCGAGTTGGGGGCGCTTTTGAAAAACTGTTTTTT. Encoded protein: CASSRVGGAFEKLFF.

This clonotype was counted ten times or more. The CDR3 nucleotides read TGCAGTGCTAGAGATGCGCTAGCGGTGGACTACGAGCAGTACTTC. Its translation: CSARDALAVDYEQYF. This chain uses TRBV20-1 with TRBJ2-7; TRBD2 matches at 7 bases. The V gene end was trimmed by 0 bases and the J gene end by 3 bases; junction bases not matched to a gene: 8. The V gene's germline CDR1 is DFQATT and CDR2 SNEGSKA (reference sequence). The CDR3 is 15 amino acids.

This clonotype was counted once. This chain uses TRBV18 with TRBJ2-1; D ambiguous. Trimming cost V 1 base and J 4 bases, with 14 bases left between them. The germline V gene has CDR1 KGHSH and CDR2 LQKENI. There are 16 residues in the CDR3. This CDR3 reads CASSPRSAVPYNEQFF. The CDR3 DNA is TGTGCCAGCTCACCACGATCCGCAGTACCTTACAATGAGCAGTTCTTC.

V gene TRBV4-1 combines with J gene TRBJ2-5; perhaps TRBD1 as D (6 bases). Germline CDR1 reads MGHRA; CDR2 reads YSYEKL. The CDR3 is 15 amino acids. Between the trimmed V and J ends, which lost 3 bases and 0 bases, there was a span of 11 bases. CDR3 sequence reads: CASSHPTGNQETQYF. CDR3 coding DNA: TGCGCCAGCAGCCACCCTACAGGGAACCAAGAGACCCAGTACTTC.